In this sample, the clone carrying this T cell receptor beta chain turned up a few times. CDR1 SGDLS and CDR2 YYNGEE come from the germline V gene. This CDR3 has 14 amino acids. The germline V and J ends were trimmed by 4 bases and 3 bases, with 10 bases remaining between them. The data were taken from a study of T cells in Graves' hyperthyroidism and ophthalmopathy. About the research overall: It was at initial diagnosis, before any treatment, that peripheral blood was collected.

RNA transcripts were the template for amplifying TCR beta CDR3 regions. RT-PCR in the first round (using the HTBI primer set) targeted the TCR CDR3. One entry per CDR3 protein results from TCRdb running MiXCR on the multiplex PCR reads. The repertoire consists of more than 450,000 distinct CDR3 sequences, with 11% to 15% occurring once and the leading ten covering around 13%. This chain links TRBV9 with TRBJ2-2; D gene uncertain. Material for sequencing was blood. The clonotype was recovered from a woman between 35 and 50 years old with Graves' hyperthyroidism. Written as DNA, the CDR3 is TGTGCCAGCAGCTCGGTCATCGACACCGGGGAGCTGTTTTTT. It is translated as CASSSVIDTGELFF.